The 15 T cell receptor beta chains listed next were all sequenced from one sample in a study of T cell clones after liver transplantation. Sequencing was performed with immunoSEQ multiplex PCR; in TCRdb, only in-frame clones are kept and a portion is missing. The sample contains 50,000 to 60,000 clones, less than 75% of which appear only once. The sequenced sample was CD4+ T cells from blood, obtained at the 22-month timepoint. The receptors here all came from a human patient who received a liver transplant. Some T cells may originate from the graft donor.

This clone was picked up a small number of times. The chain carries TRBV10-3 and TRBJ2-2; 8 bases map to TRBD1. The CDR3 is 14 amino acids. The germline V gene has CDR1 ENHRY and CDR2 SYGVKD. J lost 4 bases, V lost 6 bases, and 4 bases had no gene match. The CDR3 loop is CAIRGQGGTGELFF. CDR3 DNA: TGTGCCATCAGAGGACAGGGAGGCACCGGGGAGCTGTTTTTT.

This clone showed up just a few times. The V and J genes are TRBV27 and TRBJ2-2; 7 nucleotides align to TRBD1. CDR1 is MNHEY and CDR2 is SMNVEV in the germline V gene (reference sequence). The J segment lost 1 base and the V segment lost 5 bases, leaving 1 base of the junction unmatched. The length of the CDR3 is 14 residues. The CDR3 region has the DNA TGTGCCAGCAGTAGACAGGGGAACACCGGGGAGCTGTTTTTT. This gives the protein CASSRQGNTGELFF.

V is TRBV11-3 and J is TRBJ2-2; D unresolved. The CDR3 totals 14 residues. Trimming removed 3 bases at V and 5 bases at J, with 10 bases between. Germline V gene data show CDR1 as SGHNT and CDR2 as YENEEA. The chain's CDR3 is CASSFSFSTGELFF. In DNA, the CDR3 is TGTGCCAGCAGCTTCTCTTTTTCGACCGGGGAGCTGTTTTTT.

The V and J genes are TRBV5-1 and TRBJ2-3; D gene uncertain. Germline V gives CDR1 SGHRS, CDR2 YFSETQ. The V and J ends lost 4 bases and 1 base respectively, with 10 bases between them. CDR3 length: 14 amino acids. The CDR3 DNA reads TGCGCCAGCAGCCCCGGGTTGGGCACAGATACGCAGTATTTT. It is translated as CASSPGLGTDTQYF.

The CDR3, as DNA: TGTGCCAGCAGTTTGTATTATGGGGCCAACGTCCTGACTTTC. Translating it yields CASSLYYGANVLTF. The chain joins TRBV27 to TRBJ2-6, with D unclear. The V gene lost 3 bases and the J gene lost 3 bases, with 6 bases spanning the gap. CDR1 and CDR2 from the germline V gene are MNHEY and SMNVEV (reference sequence). CDR3 length equals 14 residues.

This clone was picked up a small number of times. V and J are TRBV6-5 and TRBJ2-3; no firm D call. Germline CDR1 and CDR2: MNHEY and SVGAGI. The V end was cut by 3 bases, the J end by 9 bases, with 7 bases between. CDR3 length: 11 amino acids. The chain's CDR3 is CASSYKGTQYF. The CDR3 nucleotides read TGTGCCAGCAGTTATAAGGGAACGCAGTATTTT.

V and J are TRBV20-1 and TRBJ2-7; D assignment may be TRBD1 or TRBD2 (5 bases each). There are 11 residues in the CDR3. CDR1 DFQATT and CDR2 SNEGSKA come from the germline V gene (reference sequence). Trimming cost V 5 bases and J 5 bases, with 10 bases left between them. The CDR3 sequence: CSAVGDNEQYF. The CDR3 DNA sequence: TGCAGTGCTGTGGGGGATAACGAGCAGTACTTC.

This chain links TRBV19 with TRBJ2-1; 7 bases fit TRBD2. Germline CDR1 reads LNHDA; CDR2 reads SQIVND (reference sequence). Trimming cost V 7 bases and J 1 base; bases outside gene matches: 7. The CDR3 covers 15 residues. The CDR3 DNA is TGTGCCAGTACCTCAACCGGGGGGTCCTACAATGAGCAGTTCTTC. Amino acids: CASTSTGGSYNEQFF.

CDR3 protein: CASSLVGLTSTDTQYF. DNA for the CDR3: TGTGCCAGCAGCTTAGTTGGCTTAACTAGCACAGATACGCAGTATTTT. The rearrangement uses TRBV7-9 and TRBJ2-3, with unresolved D. There are 16 residues in the CDR3. Germline V lookup: CDR1 SEHNR, CDR2 FQNEAQ (reference sequence). Deletions cut 1 base from V and 0 bases from J, with 11 bases between. Based on the CDR3 plus reference TRBV7-9 and TRBJ2-3, the full variable domain is DTGVSQNPRHKITKRGQNVTFRCDPISEHNRLYWYRQTLGQGPEFLTYFQNEAQLEKSRLLSDRFSAERPKGSFSTLEIQRTEQGDSAMYLCASSLVGLTSTDTQYFGPGTRLTVL.

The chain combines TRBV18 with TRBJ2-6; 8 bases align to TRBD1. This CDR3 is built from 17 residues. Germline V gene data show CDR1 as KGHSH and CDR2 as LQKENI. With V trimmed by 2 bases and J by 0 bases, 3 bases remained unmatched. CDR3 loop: CASSPTTGGSGANVLTF. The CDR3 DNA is TGTGCCAGCTCACCAACCACAGGGGGCTCTGGGGCCAACGTCCTGACTTTC.

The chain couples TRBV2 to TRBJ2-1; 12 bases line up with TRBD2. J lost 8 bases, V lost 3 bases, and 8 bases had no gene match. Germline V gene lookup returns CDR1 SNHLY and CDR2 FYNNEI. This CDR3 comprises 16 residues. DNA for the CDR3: TGTGCCAGCAGTGACGCTAGCGGGGGGGTTTGGGATGAGCAGTTCTTC. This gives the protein CASSDASGGVWDEQFF.

In DNA, the CDR3 is TGTGCCAGCAGTTCGGCCTGGGGGGCCACAGATACGCAGTATTTT. Translation: CASSSAWGATDTQYF. The chain joins TRBV27 to TRBJ2-3; possibly TRBD1 or TRBD2 for D (6 bases each). Germline values: CDR1 MNHEY, CDR2 SMNVEV (reference sequence). This CDR3 contains 15 residues. With 4 bases removed from V and 2 bases from J, the gap between germline ends came to 13 bases.

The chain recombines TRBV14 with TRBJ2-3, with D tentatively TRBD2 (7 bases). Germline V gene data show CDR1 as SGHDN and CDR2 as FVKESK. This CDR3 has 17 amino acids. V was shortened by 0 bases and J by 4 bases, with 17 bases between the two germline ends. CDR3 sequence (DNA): TGTGCCAGCAGCCAAGAATGGGGCTTGGGGGGGCCAGATACGCAGTATTTT. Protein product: CASSQEWGLGGPDTQYF.

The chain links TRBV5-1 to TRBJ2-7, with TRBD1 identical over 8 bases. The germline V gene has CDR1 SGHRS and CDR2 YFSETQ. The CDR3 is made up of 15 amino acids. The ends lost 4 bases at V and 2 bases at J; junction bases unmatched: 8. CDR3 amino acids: CASSDRGSRTYEQYF. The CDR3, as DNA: TGCGCCAGCAGCGACAGGGGTTCACGGACCTACGAGCAGTACTTC.

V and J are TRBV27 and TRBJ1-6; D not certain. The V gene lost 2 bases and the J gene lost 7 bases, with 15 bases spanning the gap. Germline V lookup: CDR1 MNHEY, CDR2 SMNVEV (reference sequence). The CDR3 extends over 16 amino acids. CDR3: CASSLVPGGRNSPLHF. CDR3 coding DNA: TGTGCCAGCAGTTTAGTCCCCGGAGGGAGGAATTCACCCCTCCACTTT.